The next 22 T cell receptor beta chains were all read from a single sample in a study of T cell responses to AZD1222 COVID-19 vaccine (dated by TCRdb to the early 2020s). Read against the paper, the sample's time point label means: baseline before first vaccination. The treatment or condition tag for this specimen amounts to: meningococcal conjugate vaccine given as trial control. Library method: the immunoSEQ multiplex PCR assay. Here the immuneACCESS table is served through TCRdb, limited to in-frame sequences with V and J called. Missing clones are a known gap in these copies; in checked studies unresolved V genes cover under half, and the rest lacks a known reason. Counted in this sample were 100,000 to 150,000 clones; roughly 89% of them appeared once. 11% of the sample is taken by the ten largest. The specimen was peripheral blood, collected on day 0 of MenACWY control vaccination. These receptors were collected from an adult in good health.

The chain carries TRBV7-2 and TRBJ2-7, with 7 bases aligning to TRBD2. Germline lookup yields CDR1 SGHTA and CDR2 FQGNSA. CDR3 length: 16 residues. V was pared by 2 bases and J by 3 bases, with 10 bases of the junction left unmatched. CDR3 region: CASSLMEIGLGYEQYF. The CDR3 DNA reads TGTGCCAGCAGCTTAATGGAGATCGGACTAGGCTACGAGCAGTACTTC.

The chain is built from TRBV28 and TRBJ2-1, with TRBD2 as a possible D gene (6 bases). The CDR3 runs 16 residues. Germline V gives CDR1 MDHEN, CDR2 SYDVKM. The V end lost 6 bases, the J end lost 9 bases, and 24 bases lay between the germline ends. The CDR3 loop reads CASRPHPFGGTVEQFF. The CDR3 nucleotides read TGTGCCAGCAGACCACATCCTTTTGGGGGGACGGTTGAGCAGTTCTTC.

The chain couples TRBV11-3 to TRBJ2-7; 11 bases fit TRBD1. Germline CDR1 and CDR2: SGHNT and YENEEA. There are 16 residues in the CDR3. Unmatched junction bases numbered 4, after V lost 0 bases and J lost 3 bases. The CDR3 nucleotides are TGTGCCAGCAGCTTAGAGAGGACAGGGGGCAACTACGAGCAGTACTTC. It specifies CASSLERTGGNYEQYF.

This clone has more than one count but fewer than ten. The chain employs TRBV7-8 and TRBJ2-7; tentative D call: TRBD1 (5 bases). The V and J ends lost 1 base and 9 bases respectively, with 13 bases between them. The germline V gene has CDR1 SGHVS and CDR2 FQNEAQ. CDR3 length: 13 amino acids. This CDR3 is CASSLDGAVGQYF. As DNA, the CDR3 is TGTGCCAGCAGCTTAGATGGGGCAGTTGGGCAGTACTTC.

The CDR3 coding sequence is TGTGCCAGCAGCACCGGGACGAAGGGCAATCAGCCCCAGCATTTT. Residues: CASSTGTKGNQPQHF. This chain connects TRBV6-5 to TRBJ1-5; tentative D call: TRBD1 (5 bases). Per the germline V gene, CDR1 is MNHEY and CDR2 is SVGAGI. This CDR3 has 15 amino acids. Trimming removed 6 bases from V and 2 bases from J, with 14 bases in between.

V and J are TRBV2 and TRBJ1-5; no clear D gene. CDR3 length: 13 amino acids. Germline assignment: CDR1 SNHLY and CDR2 FYNNEI. Trimming shortened V by 9 bases and J by 0 bases, and 9 bases separated the two germline ends. As DNA, the CDR3 is TGTGCCAGTGGAACCTATAGCAATCAGCCCCAGCATTTT. Protein product: CASGTYSNQPQHF.

J is TRBJ2-7 and V is TRBV7-2, with D perhaps matching TRBD2 (6 bases). CDR3 length: 13 residues. Germline V gene sequence: CDR1 SGHTA, CDR2 FQGNSA. Trimming shortened V by 5 bases and J by 7 bases, and 15 bases separated the two germline ends. This CDR3 is CASSTRELGEQYF. CDR3 DNA sequence: TGTGCCAGCAGCACACGGGAGTTAGGAGAGCAGTACTTC.

The V gene is TRBV5-4, the J gene TRBJ1-2, with 9 nucleotides matching TRBD1. The CDR3 runs to 14 residues. The trim removed 5 bases at V and 4 bases at J, leaving 6 bases unmatched. The germline gives CDR1 SGHNT, CDR2 YYREEE (reference sequence). For the CDR3, the DNA is TGTGCCAGCAGGCAACAGGGGGCCTCCTATGGCTACACCTTC. Its translation is CASRQQGASYGYTF.

The chain recombines TRBV18 with TRBJ1-1; 9 nucleotides align to TRBD1. The CDR3 length is 14 residues. Germline V CDR1 and CDR2: KGHSH, LQKENI. With V trimmed by 5 bases and J by 5 bases, 6 bases remained unmatched. CDR3 nucleotides: TGTGCCAGCTCAGCTAGGACAGGGGATACTGAAGCTTTCTTT. It is translated as CASSARTGDTEAFF.

This clone was observed a single time. The V call is TRBV7-3, the J call TRBJ1-1; 7 bases agree with TRBD1. V was clipped by 3 bases and J by 3 bases; unmatched bases: 1. Germline V gives CDR1 SGHTA, CDR2 FQGTGA. This CDR3 comprises 13 residues. CDR3 in amino acids: CASSFDRDTEAFF. As DNA, the CDR3 is TGTGCCAGCAGCTTCGACAGGGACACTGAAGCTTTCTTT.

J is TRBJ2-3 and V is TRBV7-9; no clear D gene. V shed 6 bases and J shed 0 bases, with 13 bases lying between them. The length of the CDR3 is 15 residues. The germline gives CDR1 SEHNR, CDR2 FQNEAQ (reference sequence). CDR3 region: CASSYYKTSTDTQYF. Here the CDR3 DNA reads TGTGCCAGCAGTTACTACAAAACTAGCACAGATACGCAGTATTTT.

V and J are TRBV28 and TRBJ2-7; 10 bases map to TRBD1. V dropped 7 bases and J dropped 7; count of bases not matched to a gene: 7. CDR3 size: 13 residues. Germline V gene lookup returns CDR1 MDHEN and CDR2 SYDVKM. Here the CDR3 reads CASTRQGAGEQYF. As DNA, the CDR3 is TGTGCCAGCACCCGACAGGGGGCTGGGGAGCAGTACTTC. The whole variable domain, filled in from reference TRBV28 and TRBJ2-7, reads DVKVTQSSRYLVKRTGEKVFLECVQDMDHENMFWYRQDPGLGLRLIYFSYDVKMKEKGDIPEGYSVSREKKERFSLILESASTNQTSMYLCASTRQGAGEQYFGPGTRLTVT.

J is TRBJ2-5 and V is TRBV7-9; TRBD2 is a possible D gene (6 bases). The CDR3 is 15 amino acids. Trimming removed 4 bases from V and 3 bases from J, with 15 bases in between. The germline V gene encodes CDR1 SEHNR and CDR2 FQNEAQ (reference sequence). The CDR3 DNA is TGTGCCAGCAGCTCGGAGGGTGGCGGGAAAGAGACCCAGTACTTC. It codes for CASSSEGGGKETQYF.

The gene calls are TRBV6-6 and TRBJ2-2, with D uncertain. This CDR3 is 14 amino acids long. The V end lost 7 bases, the J end lost 0 bases, and 9 bases lay between the germline ends. Germline CDR1 is MNHNY and CDR2 is SVGAGI (reference sequence). The CDR3 is CASKKDANTGELFF. The CDR3 region has the DNA TGTGCCAGCAAAAAAGACGCGAACACCGGGGAGCTGTTTTTT.

The chain uses TRBV7-9 and TRBJ2-3; tentatively, D is TRBD1 (5 bases). Looked up from germline, CDR1 is SEHNR and CDR2 is FQNEAQ (reference sequence). There are 15 residues in the CDR3. V dropped 6 bases and J dropped 8 bases, with 21 bases sitting between them. The CDR3 reads CASSTLGAPLLTQYF. The DNA of the CDR3 is TGTGCCAGCAGTACTCTTGGGGCACCGCTTCTTACGCAGTATTTT.

The chain uses TRBV23-1 and TRBJ1-2; no clear D gene. TRBV23-1 falls under the ORF class, with uncertain function. There are 14 residues in the CDR3. Trimming removed 2 bases from V and 7 bases from J, with 14 bases in between. The CDR3 bases are TGCGCCAGCAGTCAAGGGTTTTATCGATCTGGCTACACCTTC. The encoded protein is CASSQGFYRSGYTF.

The chain uses TRBV4-1 and TRBJ1-6; the D is unclear. The CDR3 sequence is 17 residues long. V lost 0 bases to trimming and J lost 0 bases, with 9 bases between them. In germline, CDR1 is MGHRA, CDR2 YSYEKL. CDR3 bases: TGCGCCAGCAGCCAAGAAGCCTGGAGCTCCTATAATTCACCCCTCCACTTT. Protein product: CASSQEAWSSYNSPLHF.

The V gene is TRBV19, the J gene TRBJ2-6; 9 nucleotides align to TRBD1. Germline values: CDR1 LNHDA, CDR2 SQIVND (reference sequence). V trimming: 3 bases; J trimming: 7 bases; junction bases outside the gene matches: 7. The CDR3 is made up of 16 amino acids. For the CDR3, the DNA is TGTGCCAGTAGTATTTTCTGGGACAGGGCCGCCAACGTCCTGACTTTC. It is translated as CASSIFWDRAANVLTF.

The rearrangement links TRBV11-3 to TRBJ2-7, with D possibly matching TRBD1 (6 bases). This CDR3 spans 14 amino acids. Germline CDR1 and CDR2: SGHNT and YENEEA. Trimming removed 7 bases from V and 3 bases from J, with 16 bases in between. CDR3 protein: CASKKLGQFYEQYF. The CDR3 DNA is TGTGCCAGCAAGAAGCTCGGACAGTTCTACGAGCAGTACTTC.

The rearrangement uses TRBV28 and TRBJ1-5; TRBD1 might be the D (6 bases). Germline loops: CDR1 MDHEN, CDR2 SYDVKM. This CDR3 region has 16 residues. V shed 5 bases and J shed 4 bases, with 18 bases lying between them. CDR3 sequence reads: CASSTVQGSINQPQHF. Written as DNA, the CDR3 is TGTGCCAGCAGTACAGTACAGGGAAGTATAAATCAGCCCCAGCATTTT.

The V gene is TRBV3-1 (or the pseudogene TRBV3-2), the J gene TRBJ1-1; tentatively, D is TRBD1 (5 bases). The CDR3 has 14 residues. Germline-derived CDR1 and CDR2 are LGHDT and YNNKEL (reference sequence). V was trimmed by 5 bases and J by 4 bases, leaving 14 bases between them. The CDR3 protein is CASSYWGGVTEAFF. CDR3 sequence (DNA): TGTGCCAGCAGCTATTGGGGGGGGGTCACTGAAGCTTTCTTT.

The chain links TRBV11-2 to TRBJ2-7; 10 bases align to TRBD1. J was trimmed by 1 base and V by 5 bases; bases with no gene match: 8. CDR1 and CDR2 (germline): SGHAT, FQNNGV. The CDR3 consists of 16 residues. The CDR3 protein is CASSRQGARMSYEQYF. The CDR3 coding sequence is TGTGCCAGCAGCAGACAGGGGGCTCGGATGTCCTACGAGCAGTACTTC.